This TCR beta chain comes out of a study of OX40 agonist ivuxolimab in advanced cancers. About this clone: Antigen unknown. This same CDR3 is encoded by further DNA sequences in the sample.

The CDR3 is 15 residues long. The germline V gene has CDR1 MGHRA and CDR2 YSYEKL. The V gene lost 0 bases and the J gene lost 11 bases, with 16 bases spanning the gap. Study-wide results and limits: The study found that CD8+ T cells averaged more expanded clones than CD4+.

Sequencing used immunoSEQ multiplex PCR; TCRdb keeps in-frame clones, though not all of them. The sample lists about 78,000 clones; around 80% were seen once. Sequenced here: CD4+ or CD8+ T cells sorted from blood, sampled in a trial of the OX40 agonist ivuxolimab. The receptor's source is an adult with an advanced solid tumor such as melanoma, head and neck, liver or kidney cancer. The V call is TRBV4-1, the J call TRBJ1-4, with no clear D. In DNA form, the CDR3 reads TGCGCCAGCAGCCAAGAGGGAGTGAAGGGAGAGAAACTGTTTTTT. It specifies CASSQEGVKGEKLFF.